Following are 31 T cell receptor beta chains from one sample sequenced in a study of cytomegalovirus exposure and HLA in healthy donors. The protocol was immunoSEQ multiplex PCR, while the TCRdb copy is restricted to in-frame clones and leaves out a portion. Counted here are a few hundred thousand clones, nearly 90% occurring once; the ten biggest clones make up less than 0.4%. The sample comprised PBMCs. These receptors were taken from a woman aged 18 to 35 in good health and CMV-seronegative.

The rearrangement uses TRBV11-2 and TRBJ1-4; D is undetermined. V lost 4 bases and J lost 8, with 17 bases in between. The CDR3 consists of 15 residues. Germline CDR1 SGHAT, CDR2 FQNNGV. CDR3 amino acids: CASSSREGRMEKLFF. DNA of the CDR3: TGTGCCAGCAGCTCCCGGGAGGGAAGGATGGAAAAACTGTTTTTT.

The genes are TRBV4-1 and TRBJ2-1; 7 nucleotides line up with TRBD2. Germline V lookup: CDR1 MGHRA, CDR2 YSYEKL. V trimming: 0 bases; J trimming: 4 bases; junction bases outside the gene matches: 6. The CDR3 has 16 amino acids. As DNA, the CDR3 is TGCGCCAGCAGCCAAGAGGGTCTAGCGGCGTACAATGAGCAGTTCTTC. Translated: CASSQEGLAAYNEQFF.

The chain employs TRBV15 and TRBJ2-2; D is possibly TRBD1 (5 bases). CDR1 and CDR2 from the germline V gene are LNHNV and YYDKDF (reference sequence). Trimming removed 0 bases at V and 6 bases at J, with 14 bases between. The CDR3 runs 16 residues. DNA for the CDR3: TGTGCCACCAGCAGAGAATCCCAGGGTGTACCCGGGGAGCTGTTTTTT. It codes for CATSRESQGVPGELFF.

The chain joins TRBV28 to TRBJ1-6; TRBD1 aligns across 7 bases. Losses at the gene ends were 6 bases for V and 8 bases for J; bases not matched to a gene: 7. Germline V gene data show CDR1 as MDHEN and CDR2 as SYDVKM. This CDR3 comprises 14 residues. The CDR3 protein is CASRAGTDHSPLHF. The CDR3 bases are TGTGCCAGCAGGGCCGGGACAGATCATTCACCCCTCCACTTT. Based on the CDR3 plus reference TRBV28 and TRBJ1-6, the full variable domain is DVKVTQSSRYLVKRTGEKVFLECVQDMDHENMFWYRQDPGLGLRLIYFSYDVKMKEKGDIPEGYSVSREKKERFSLILESASTNQTSMYLCASRAGTDHSPLHFGNGTRLTVT.

The table lists this clone with a count of one. The chain is built from TRBV10-2 and TRBJ2-3; 12 bases line up with TRBD2. This CDR3 is 15 amino acids long. Germline loops: CDR1 WSHSY, CDR2 SAAADI. The V and J ends lost 6 bases and 2 bases, in that order; junction bases with no gene match: 3. The CDR3 sequence: CASRRTSGVTDTQYF. The CDR3 nucleotides are TGCGCCAGCAGAAGGACTAGCGGGGTCACAGATACGCAGTATTTT.

The chain links TRBV6-6 to TRBJ1-2, with a tentative D call TRBD1 (5 bases). The germline gives CDR1 MNHNY, CDR2 SVGAGI (reference sequence). This CDR3 contains 15 residues. V was cut by 7 bases and J by 0 bases, with 15 bases left in between. CDR3 in amino acids: CASTNMGGANYGYTF. The CDR3 DNA is TGTGCCAGCACCAACATGGGGGGAGCTAACTATGGCTACACCTTC.

V gene TRBV19 combines with J gene TRBJ1-4; D may be TRBD1 (6 bases). This CDR3 region has 15 residues. Deletions cut 5 bases from V and 5 bases from J, with 15 bases between. Germline-derived CDR1 and CDR2 are LNHDA and SQIVND (reference sequence). CDR3 sequence: CASSPIGQPNEKLFF. CDR3 bases: TGTGCCAGTAGTCCAATAGGACAGCCAAATGAAAAACTGTTTTTT.

The J gene is TRBJ2-1, the V gene TRBV6-1, with D tentatively TRBD2 (7 bases). Germline CDR1 MNHNS, CDR2 SASEGT. CDR3 length: 15 amino acids. V gave up 1 base and J gave up 9 bases, with 16 bases separating them. This chain's CDR3 is CASSEGVGGPGEQFF. For the CDR3, the DNA is TGTGCCAGCAGTGAAGGAGTGGGGGGGCCTGGTGAGCAGTTCTTC.

CDR3 region: CASSRRGLGADTQYF. In DNA form, the CDR3 reads TGTGCCAGCAGCCGAAGAGGACTAGGGGCAGATACGCAGTATTTT. The chain employs TRBV7-2 and TRBJ2-3, with 7 bases that match TRBD2. The CDR3 extends over 15 amino acids. Germline assignment: CDR1 SGHTA and CDR2 FQGNSA. With 5 bases clipped from V and 4 bases from J, the junction kept 9 bases outside the gene matches.

The chain couples TRBV28 to TRBJ2-1; maybe TRBD2 (7 bases). Germline-derived CDR1 and CDR2 are MDHEN and SYDVKM. Trimming cost V 8 bases and J 2 bases, with 16 bases left between them. The CDR3 has 15 residues. CDR3 sequence reads: CASHLTGGPYNEQFF. The CDR3 DNA reads TGTGCCAGCCATTTAACGGGGGGCCCCTACAATGAGCAGTTCTTC.

The chain uses TRBV15 and TRBJ2-1; possible D gene TRBD2, 7 bases. The CDR3 consists of 15 residues. CDR1 LNHNV and CDR2 YYDKDF come from the germline V gene (reference sequence). The ends were cut back, 1 base at V and 7 bases at J, with 14 bases in the middle. The CDR3 region has the DNA TGTGCCACCAGCAGAGCTGGGGGGGCGGGAAATGAGCAGTTCTTC. This codes for CATSRAGGAGNEQFF.

The chain employs TRBV7-6 and TRBJ2-3; 15 nucleotides align to TRBD2. The CDR3 is 16 residues long. CDR1 is SGHVS, CDR2 FNYEAQ, per germline. Trimming took 5 bases from V and 5 from J; bases not matched to a gene: 5. CDR3 bases: TGTGCCAGCAGCCGGACTAGCGGGGGGGCCGTAGATACGCAGTATTTT. Its protein product is CASSRTSGGAVDTQYF.

The CDR3 here is CASSKDRDEQFF. The CDR3 DNA sequence: TGTGCCAGCAGCAAGGACAGGGATGAGCAGTTCTTC. This sequence joins TRBV11-2 and TRBJ2-1, with 8 positions matching TRBD1. The J segment lost 8 bases and the V segment lost 5 bases, leaving 2 bases of the junction unmatched. This CDR3 is built from 12 residues. From germline, CDR1 is SGHAT and CDR2 FQNNGV.

CDR3 nucleotide sequence: TGTGCCAGCAGCTTGGAGGGTGAAGGGGGCAGGGAAAAACTGTTTTTT. Translated, it gives CASSLEGEGGREKLFF. V usage is TRBV5-6 and J usage is TRBJ1-4; 7 bases line up with TRBD1. The CDR3 covers 16 residues. Germline V gene data show CDR1 as SGHDT and CDR2 as YYEEEE. Unmatched junction bases numbered 10, after V lost 0 bases and J lost 8 bases.

The chain carries TRBV13 and TRBJ2-3, with 8 bases that match TRBD1. The germline V gene has CDR1 PRHDT and CDR2 FYEKMQ (reference sequence). The CDR3 consists of 15 residues. With 5 bases clipped from V and 2 bases from J, the junction kept 6 bases outside the gene matches. The chain's CDR3 is CASSPVQGATDTQYF. DNA for the CDR3: TGTGCCAGCAGCCCCGTTCAGGGGGCCACAGATACGCAGTATTTT.

The rearrangement uses TRBV7-8 and TRBJ1-5; TRBD1 might be the D (5 bases). This CDR3 has 16 residues. V lost 0 bases and J 2 bases, leaving 11 bases between the germline ends. CDR1 is SGHVS, CDR2 FQNEAQ, per germline. The DNA for the CDR3 is TGTGCCAGCAGCTTAGCGCGGCAGGGTGGCAATCAGCCCCAGCATTTT. Encoded protein: CASSLARQGGNQPQHF.

The rearrangement links TRBV28 to TRBJ1-4; the D gene is possibly TRBD1 (5 bases). Per germline, CDR1 MDHEN and CDR2 SYDVKM. Between the trimmed V and J ends, which lost 8 bases and 4 bases, there was a span of 8 bases. CDR3 length: 12 amino acids. DNA for the CDR3: TGTGCCAGCCATCAGGGTAATGAAAAACTGTTTTTT. Its protein product is CASHQGNEKLFF.

The V call is TRBV5-6, the J call TRBJ2-1; TRBD2 matches at 8 bases. Germline V lookup: CDR1 SGHDT, CDR2 YYEEEE. V lost 1 base, J lost 4 bases, and 7 bases stayed unmatched. This CDR3 contains 16 residues. In DNA form, the CDR3 reads TGTGCCAGCAGCTTGTATCGAGCGGGGGATTACAATGAGCAGTTCTTC. Protein product: CASSLYRAGDYNEQFF.

This clone was observed a single time. The chain couples TRBV6-5 to TRBJ2-1, with D possibly being TRBD1 (5 bases). Trimming stripped 5 bases from V and 2 bases from J, with 13 bases between. This CDR3 has 15 residues. Germline assignment: CDR1 MNHEY and CDR2 SVGAGI. Written as DNA, the CDR3 is TGTGCCAGCAGTCCAGGCAGGGCGACCTACAATGAGCAGTTCTTC. Protein sequence: CASSPGRATYNEQFF.

The CDR3 DNA is TGTGCCAGCAGCCAAGGAGAGAGGGGAGGGCAAGAGACCCAGTACTTC. Protein: CASSQGERGGQETQYF. The J gene is TRBJ2-5, the V gene TRBV4-2, with 7 bases matching TRBD2. The CDR3 length is 16 residues. Looked up from germline, CDR1 is LGHNA and CDR2 is YNFKEQ. Trimming at V came to 1 base and at J to 2 bases, leaving 7 bases not matched to a gene.

Points on this clone: The junction shows a germline mismatch at one end, possibly a read error. The V and J genes are TRBV6-6 and TRBJ1-2; the D gene is possibly TRBD1 (5 bases). The CDR3 totals 12 residues. The V gene's germline CDR1 is MNHNY and CDR2 SVGAGI (reference sequence). Here the CDR3 DNA reads TGTGCCAGCAGTTCGAGGGACTACGGCTACACCTTC. Translated, it gives CASSSRDYGYTF.

The chain employs TRBV28 and TRBJ1-5; D remains ambiguous. V was cut by 5 bases and J by 5 bases, with 7 bases left in between. Germline loops: CDR1 MDHEN, CDR2 SYDVKM. This CDR3 is built from 12 residues. The CDR3 nucleotides are TGTGCCAGCAGTCCCCTTTATCAGCCCCAGCATTTT. Translating gives CASSPLYQPQHF.

The rearrangement joins TRBV11-3 to TRBJ2-1, with D perhaps TRBD2 (7 bases). V was pared by 1 base and J by 2 bases, with 15 bases between. CDR1 SGHNT and CDR2 YENEEA come from the germline V gene. The CDR3 covers 17 residues. The CDR3 region has the DNA TGTGCCAGCAGCTTAGGCATTTCGGGGGGCCCCTACAATGAGCAGTTCTTC. It yields the protein CASSLGISGGPYNEQFF.

The chain has TRBV2 and TRBJ2-1, with 10 positions matching TRBD2. Germline values: CDR1 SNHLY, CDR2 FYNNEI. CDR3 length equals 17 residues. V lost 10 bases to trimming and J lost 5 bases; unmatched junction nucleotides: 17. This CDR3 is CATRGRFELAGNNEQFF. The DNA of the CDR3 is TGTGCCACCCGGGGCAGGTTCGAACTAGCGGGGAACAATGAGCAGTTCTTC. The whole variable domain, filled in from reference TRBV2 and TRBJ2-1, reads EPEVTQTPSHQVTQMGQEVILRCVPISNHLYFYWYRQILGQKVEFLVSFYNNEISEKSEIFDDQFSVERPDGSNFTLKIRSTKLEDSAMYFCATRGRFELAGNNEQFFGPGTRLTVL.

The CDR3 bases are TGTGCCAGCAGGATGTTAGGGGGACAGCCCCAGCATTTT. It specifies CASRMLGGQPQHF. V usage is TRBV2 and J usage is TRBJ1-5; possible D gene TRBD1, 6 bases. The CDR3 consists of 13 residues. V was shortened by 6 bases and J by 7 bases, with 13 bases between the two germline ends. The germline V gene has CDR1 SNHLY and CDR2 FYNNEI. Combining the CDR3 with reference TRBV2 and TRBJ1-5 gives the whole variable domain EPEVTQTPSHQVTQMGQEVILRCVPISNHLYFYWYRQILGQKVEFLVSFYNNEISEKSEIFDDQFSVERPDGSNFTLKIRSTKLEDSAMYFCASRMLGGQPQHFGDGTRLSIL.

V and J are TRBV7-2 and TRBJ2-7, with 9 nucleotides matching TRBD2. The ends lost 1 base at V and 0 bases at J; junction bases unmatched: 1. Germline CDR1 is SGHTA and CDR2 is FQGNSA. The CDR3 consists of 15 residues. The CDR3 nucleotides read TGTGCCAGCAGCTTAGAGCGGGGGGTCTCCTACGAGCAGTACTTC. Translating it yields CASSLERGVSYEQYF.

The chain uses TRBV4-3 and TRBJ1-4, with 7 positions matching TRBD1. The CDR3 has 15 amino acids. Trimming removed 2 bases from V and 5 bases from J; junction bases left unmatched: 5. In germline, CDR1 is LGHNA, CDR2 YSLEER. The CDR3 DNA reads as TGCGCCAGCAGCCAATTCAGGGACAGAAATGAAAAACTGTTTTTT. Residues: CASSQFRDRNEKLFF.

Remarks on this clone: This specimen includes other DNA sequences encoding the same CDR3. V and J are TRBV20-1 and TRBJ2-3; D gene uncertain. The CDR3 runs 10 residues. Germline CDR1 is DFQATT and CDR2 is SNEGSKA (reference sequence). The V end was cut by 5 bases, the J end by 2 bases, with 2 bases between. The CDR3 protein is CSALTDTQYF. CDR3 sequence (DNA): TGCAGTGCTCTCACAGATACGCAGTATTTT.

This chain links TRBV28 with TRBJ1-2; 7 bases map to TRBD1. The trim removed 2 bases at V and 7 bases at J, leaving 7 bases unmatched. Germline V lookup: CDR1 MDHEN, CDR2 SYDVKM. The CDR3 is made up of 14 amino acids. The DNA of the CDR3 is TGTGCCAGCAGTTTAGGGCAGGGGGTTGGTGGCTACACCTTC. Translated, it gives CASSLGQGVGGYTF.

The chain carries TRBV27 and TRBJ1-5; TRBD1 matches 7 bases. V lost 6 bases and J lost 7; bases outside the gene matches: 12. Germline V gene data show CDR1 as MNHEY and CDR2 as SMNVEV (reference sequence). The length of the CDR3 is 15 residues. This CDR3 reads CASRPSRGRGQPQHF. Written as DNA, the CDR3 is TGTGCCAGCAGGCCCTCAAGGGGGCGCGGACAGCCCCAGCATTTT.

To note about this clone: Other DNA sequences in this sample translate to the same CDR3. The V call is TRBV5-1, the J call TRBJ2-5; 12 nucleotides agree with TRBD1. V was pared by 4 bases and J by 5 bases, with 6 bases of the junction left unmatched. The germline V gene encodes CDR1 SGHRS and CDR2 YFSETQ. The CDR3 spans 15 residues. CDR3 sequence reads: CASSRGTGGQETQYF. The CDR3 coding sequence is TGCGCCAGCAGCAGGGGGACAGGGGGCCAGGAGACCCAGTACTTC.